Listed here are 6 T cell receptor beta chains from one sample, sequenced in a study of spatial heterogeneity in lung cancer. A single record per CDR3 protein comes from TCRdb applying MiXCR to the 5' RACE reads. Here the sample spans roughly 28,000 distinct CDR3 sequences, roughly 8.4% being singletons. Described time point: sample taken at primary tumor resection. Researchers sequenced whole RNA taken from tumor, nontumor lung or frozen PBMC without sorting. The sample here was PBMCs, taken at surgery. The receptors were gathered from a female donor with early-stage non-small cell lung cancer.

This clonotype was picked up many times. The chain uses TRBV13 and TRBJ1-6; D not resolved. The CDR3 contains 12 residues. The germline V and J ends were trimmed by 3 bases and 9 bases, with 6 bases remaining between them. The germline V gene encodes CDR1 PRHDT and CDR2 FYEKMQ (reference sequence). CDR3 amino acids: CASSFRGSPLHF. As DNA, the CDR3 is TGTGCCAGCAGCTTTCGAGGTTCACCCCTCCACTTT.

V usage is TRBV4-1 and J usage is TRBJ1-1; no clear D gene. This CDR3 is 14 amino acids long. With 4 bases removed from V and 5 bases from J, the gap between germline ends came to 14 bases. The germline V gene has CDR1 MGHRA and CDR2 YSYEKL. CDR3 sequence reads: CASSRTGFRTEAFF. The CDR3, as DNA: TGCGCCAGCAGCCGGACGGGCTTTCGGACTGAAGCTTTCTTT.

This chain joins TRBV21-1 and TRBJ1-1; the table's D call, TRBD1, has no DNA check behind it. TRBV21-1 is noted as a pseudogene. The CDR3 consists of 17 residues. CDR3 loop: CASSKGPGQGMNTEAFF. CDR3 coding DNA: TGTGCCAGCAGCAAAGGGCCGGGACAGGGGATGAACACTGAAGCTTTCTTT.

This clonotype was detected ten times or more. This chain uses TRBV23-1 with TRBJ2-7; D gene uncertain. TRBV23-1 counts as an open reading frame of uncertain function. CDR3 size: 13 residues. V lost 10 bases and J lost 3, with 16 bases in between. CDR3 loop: CATDLFPFYEQYV. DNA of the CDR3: TGCGCCACTGATCTGTTTCCGTTCTACGAGCAGTACGTC.

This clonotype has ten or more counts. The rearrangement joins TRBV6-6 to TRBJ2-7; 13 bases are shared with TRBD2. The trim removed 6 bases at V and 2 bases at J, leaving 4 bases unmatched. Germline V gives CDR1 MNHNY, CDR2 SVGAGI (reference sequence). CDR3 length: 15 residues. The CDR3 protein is CASRNGLAGAYEQYF. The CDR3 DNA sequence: TGTGCCAGCAGAAACGGACTAGCGGGAGCCTACGAGCAGTACTTC.

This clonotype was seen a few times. The DNA of the CDR3 is TGTGCCAGCCAATCTCCGGGACAGGAAACATCTAACACTGAAGCTTTCTTT. This encodes CASQSPGQETSNTEAFF. This chain uses TRBV28 with TRBJ1-1; 8 bases map to TRBD1. Trimming removed 8 bases from V and 2 bases from J; junction bases left unmatched: 16. This CDR3 spans 17 amino acids. From germline, CDR1 is MDHEN and CDR2 SYDVKM.